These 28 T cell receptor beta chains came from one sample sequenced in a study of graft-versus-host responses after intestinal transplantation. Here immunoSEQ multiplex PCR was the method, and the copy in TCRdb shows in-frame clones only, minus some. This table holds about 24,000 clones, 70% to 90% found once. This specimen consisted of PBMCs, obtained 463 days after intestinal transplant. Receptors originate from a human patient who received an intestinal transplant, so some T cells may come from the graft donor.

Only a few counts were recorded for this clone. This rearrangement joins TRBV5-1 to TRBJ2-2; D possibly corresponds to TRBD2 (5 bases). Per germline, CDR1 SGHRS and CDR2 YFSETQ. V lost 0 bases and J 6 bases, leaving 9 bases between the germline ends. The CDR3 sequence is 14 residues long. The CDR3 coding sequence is TGCGCCAGCAGCTTGGCCGGGGAATCCGGGGAGCTGTTTTTT. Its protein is CASSLAGESGELFF.

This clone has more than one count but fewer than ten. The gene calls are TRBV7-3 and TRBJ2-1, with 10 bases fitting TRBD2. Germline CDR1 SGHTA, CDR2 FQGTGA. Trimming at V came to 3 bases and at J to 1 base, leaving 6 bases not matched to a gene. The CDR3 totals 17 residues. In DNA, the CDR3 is TGTGCCAGCAGCTTCTCTAGCGGGAGAGGGTCCTACAATGAGCAGTTCTTC. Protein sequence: CASSFSSGRGSYNEQFF. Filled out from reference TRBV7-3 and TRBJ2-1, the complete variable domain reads GAGVSQTPSNKVTEKGKYVELRCDPISGHTALYWYRQSLGQGPEFLIYFQGTGAADDSGLPNDRFFAVRPEGSVSTLKIQRTERGDSAVYLCASSFSSGRGSYNEQFFGPGTRLTVL.

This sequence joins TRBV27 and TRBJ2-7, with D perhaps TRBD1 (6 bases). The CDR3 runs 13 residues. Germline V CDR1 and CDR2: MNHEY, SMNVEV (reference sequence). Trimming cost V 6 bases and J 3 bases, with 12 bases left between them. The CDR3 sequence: CASSRTDLYEQYF. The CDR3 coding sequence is TGTGCCAGCAGCCGGACAGACCTCTACGAGCAGTACTTC.

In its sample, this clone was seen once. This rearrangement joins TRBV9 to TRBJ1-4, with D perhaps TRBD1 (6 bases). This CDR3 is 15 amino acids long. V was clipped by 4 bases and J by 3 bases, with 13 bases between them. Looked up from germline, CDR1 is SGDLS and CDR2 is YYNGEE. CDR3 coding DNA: TGTGCCAGCAGCTTCTTGGACAGATCTAATGAAAAACTGTTTTTT. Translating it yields CASSFLDRSNEKLFF.

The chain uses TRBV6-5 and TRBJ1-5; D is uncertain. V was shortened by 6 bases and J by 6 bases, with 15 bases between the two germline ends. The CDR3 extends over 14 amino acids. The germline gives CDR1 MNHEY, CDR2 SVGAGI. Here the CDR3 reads CASSPLPRGQPQHF. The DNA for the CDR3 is TGTGCCAGCAGCCCCCTTCCCCGCGGTCAGCCCCAGCATTTT.

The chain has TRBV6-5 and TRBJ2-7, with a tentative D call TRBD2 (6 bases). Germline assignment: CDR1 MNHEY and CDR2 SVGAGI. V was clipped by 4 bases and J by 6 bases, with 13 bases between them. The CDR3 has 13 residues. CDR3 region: CASSLTRGSEQYF. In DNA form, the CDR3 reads TGTGCCAGCAGTTTAACCCGGGGGAGCGAGCAGTACTTC.

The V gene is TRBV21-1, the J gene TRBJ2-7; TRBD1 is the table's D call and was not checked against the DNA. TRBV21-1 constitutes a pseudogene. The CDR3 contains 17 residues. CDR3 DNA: TGTGCCAGCAGCAAAGGCTTATCCGGGACAGGGAGATACGAGCAGTACTTC. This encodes CASSKGLSGTGRYEQYF.

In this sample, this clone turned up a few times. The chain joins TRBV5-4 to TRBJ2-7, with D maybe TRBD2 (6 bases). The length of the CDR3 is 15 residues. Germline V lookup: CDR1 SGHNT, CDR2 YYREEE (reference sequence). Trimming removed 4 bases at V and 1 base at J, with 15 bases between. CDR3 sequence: CASSPGGTASYEQYF. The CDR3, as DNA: TGTGCCAGCAGCCCTGGCGGGACGGCTTCCTACGAGCAGTACTTC.

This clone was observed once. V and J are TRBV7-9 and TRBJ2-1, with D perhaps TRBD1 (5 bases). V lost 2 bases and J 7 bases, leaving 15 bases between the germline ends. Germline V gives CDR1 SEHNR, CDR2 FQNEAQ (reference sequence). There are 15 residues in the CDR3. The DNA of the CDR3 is TGTGCCAGCAGCTTAAATGTCAGGGTCTTGAATGAGCAGTTCTTC. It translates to CASSLNVRVLNEQFF.

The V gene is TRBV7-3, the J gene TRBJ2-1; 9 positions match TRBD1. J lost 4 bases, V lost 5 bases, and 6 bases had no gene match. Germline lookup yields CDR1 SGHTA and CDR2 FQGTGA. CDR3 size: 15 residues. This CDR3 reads CASSREGTGYNEQFF. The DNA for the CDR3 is TGTGCCAGCAGCCGAGAGGGGACAGGGTACAATGAGCAGTTCTTC.

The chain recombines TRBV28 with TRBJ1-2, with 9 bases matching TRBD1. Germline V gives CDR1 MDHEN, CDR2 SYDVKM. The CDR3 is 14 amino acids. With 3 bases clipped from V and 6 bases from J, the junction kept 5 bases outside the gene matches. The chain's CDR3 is CASSLGDREDGYTF. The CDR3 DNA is TGTGCCAGCAGTTTGGGGGACAGGGAAGATGGCTACACCTTC.

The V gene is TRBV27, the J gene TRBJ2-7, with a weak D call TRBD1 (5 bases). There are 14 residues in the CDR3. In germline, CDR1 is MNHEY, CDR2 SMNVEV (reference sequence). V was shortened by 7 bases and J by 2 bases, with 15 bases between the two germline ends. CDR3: CASTPAGPPYEQYF. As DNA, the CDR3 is TGTGCCAGCACCCCCGCAGGGCCCCCCTACGAGCAGTACTTC.

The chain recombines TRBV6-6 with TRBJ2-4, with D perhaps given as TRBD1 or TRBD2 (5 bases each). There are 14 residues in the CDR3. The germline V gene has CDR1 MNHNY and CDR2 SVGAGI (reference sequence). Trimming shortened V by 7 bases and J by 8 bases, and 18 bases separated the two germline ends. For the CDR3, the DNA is TGTGCCAGCAAACGGGACGTAGGGGTGGACATTCAGTACTTC. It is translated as CASKRDVGVDIQYF.

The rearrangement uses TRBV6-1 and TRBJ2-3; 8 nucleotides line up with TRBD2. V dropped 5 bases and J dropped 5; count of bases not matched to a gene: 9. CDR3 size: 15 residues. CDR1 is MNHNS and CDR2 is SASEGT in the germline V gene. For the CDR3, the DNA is TGTGCCAGCAGTTCCCGGGAGGGGAGTAGAGATACGCAGTATTTT. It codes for CASSSREGSRDTQYF.

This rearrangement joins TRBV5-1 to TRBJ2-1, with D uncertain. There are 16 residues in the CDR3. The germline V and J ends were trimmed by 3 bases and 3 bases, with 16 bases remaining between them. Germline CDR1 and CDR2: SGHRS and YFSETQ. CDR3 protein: CASSWLNRALYNEQFF. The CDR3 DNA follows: TGCGCCAGCAGCTGGCTTAACAGAGCCCTCTACAATGAGCAGTTCTTC.

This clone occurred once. For the CDR3, the DNA is TGTGCCTGGAGCCTGGGACAGGGAAGGGGCAACACCATATATTTT. Translation gives CAWSLGQGRGNTIYF. The chain recombines TRBV30 with TRBJ1-3, with 9 bases matching TRBD1. Germline V gene lookup returns CDR1 GTSNPN and CDR2 SVGIG (reference sequence). V shed 3 bases and J 7 bases; nucleotides not matched to a gene: 10. CDR3 length equals 15 residues.

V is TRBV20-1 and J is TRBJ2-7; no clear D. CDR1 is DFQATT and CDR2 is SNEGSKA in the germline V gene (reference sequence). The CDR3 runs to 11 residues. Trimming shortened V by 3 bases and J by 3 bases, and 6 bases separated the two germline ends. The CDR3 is CSASQNYEQYF. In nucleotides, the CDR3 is TGCAGTGCTAGCCAAAACTACGAGCAGTACTTC.

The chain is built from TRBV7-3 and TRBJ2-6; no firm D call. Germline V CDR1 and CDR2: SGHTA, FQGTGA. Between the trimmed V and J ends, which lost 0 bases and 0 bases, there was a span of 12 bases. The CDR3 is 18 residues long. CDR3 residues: CASSLTPWIASGANVLTF. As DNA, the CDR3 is TGTGCCAGCAGCTTAACCCCCTGGATCGCCTCTGGGGCCAACGTCCTGACTTTC. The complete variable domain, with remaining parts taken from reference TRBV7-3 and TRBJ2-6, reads GAGVSQTPSNKVTEKGKYVELRCDPISGHTALYWYRQSLGQGPEFLIYFQGTGAADDSGLPNDRFFAVRPEGSVSTLKIQRTERGDSAVYLCASSLTPWIASGANVLTFGAGSRLTVL.

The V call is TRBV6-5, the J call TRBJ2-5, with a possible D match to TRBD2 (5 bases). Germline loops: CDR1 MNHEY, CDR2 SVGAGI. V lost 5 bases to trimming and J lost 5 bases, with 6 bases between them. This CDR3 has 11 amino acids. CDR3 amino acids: CASSPGETQYF. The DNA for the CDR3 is TGTGCCAGCAGTCCGGGGGAGACCCAGTACTTC.

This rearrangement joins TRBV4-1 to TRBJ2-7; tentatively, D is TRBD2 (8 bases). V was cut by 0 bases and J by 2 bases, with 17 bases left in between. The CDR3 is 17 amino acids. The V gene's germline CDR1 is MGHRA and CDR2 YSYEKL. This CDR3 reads CASSQDPGGLGTYEQYF. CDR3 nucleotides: TGCGCCAGCAGCCAAGATCCAGGGGGACTAGGGACCTACGAGCAGTACTTC.

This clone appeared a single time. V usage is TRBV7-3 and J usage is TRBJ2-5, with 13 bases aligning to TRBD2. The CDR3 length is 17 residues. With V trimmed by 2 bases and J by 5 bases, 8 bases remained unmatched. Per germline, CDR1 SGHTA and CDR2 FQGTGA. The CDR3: CASSLGTSGTALETQYF. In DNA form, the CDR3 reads TGTGCCAGCAGCTTAGGGACTAGCGGGACTGCCTTGGAGACCCAGTACTTC. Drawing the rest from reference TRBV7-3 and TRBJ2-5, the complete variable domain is GAGVSQTPSNKVTEKGKYVELRCDPISGHTALYWYRQSLGQGPEFLIYFQGTGAADDSGLPNDRFFAVRPEGSVSTLKIQRTERGDSAVYLCASSLGTSGTALETQYFGPGTRLLVL.

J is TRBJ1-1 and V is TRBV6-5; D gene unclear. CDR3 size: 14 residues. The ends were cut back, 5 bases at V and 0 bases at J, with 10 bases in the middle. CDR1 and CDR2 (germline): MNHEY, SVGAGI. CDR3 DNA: TGTGCCAGCAGTCCGCGCAGCCTGAACACTGAAGCTTTCTTT. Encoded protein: CASSPRSLNTEAFF.

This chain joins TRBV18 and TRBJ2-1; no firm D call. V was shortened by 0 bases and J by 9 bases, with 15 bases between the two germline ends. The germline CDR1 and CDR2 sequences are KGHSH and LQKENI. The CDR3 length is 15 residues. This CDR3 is CASSPPQSGLGEQFF. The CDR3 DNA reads TGTGCCAGCTCACCACCTCAATCCGGCTTAGGTGAGCAGTTCTTC.

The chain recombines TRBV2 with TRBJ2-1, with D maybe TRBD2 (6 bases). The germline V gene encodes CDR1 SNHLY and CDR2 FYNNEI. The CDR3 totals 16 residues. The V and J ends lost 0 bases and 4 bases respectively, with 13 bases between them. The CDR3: CASSEAWGETYNEQFF. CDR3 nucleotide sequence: TGTGCCAGCAGTGAAGCTTGGGGGGAGACTTACAATGAGCAGTTCTTC.

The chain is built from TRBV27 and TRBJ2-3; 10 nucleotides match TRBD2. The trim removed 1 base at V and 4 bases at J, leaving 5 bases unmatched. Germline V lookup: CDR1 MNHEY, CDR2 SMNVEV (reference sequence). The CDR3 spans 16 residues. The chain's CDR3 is CASSLYLAGAADTQYF. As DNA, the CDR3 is TGTGCCAGCAGTTTATATCTAGCGGGAGCCGCAGATACGCAGTATTTT.

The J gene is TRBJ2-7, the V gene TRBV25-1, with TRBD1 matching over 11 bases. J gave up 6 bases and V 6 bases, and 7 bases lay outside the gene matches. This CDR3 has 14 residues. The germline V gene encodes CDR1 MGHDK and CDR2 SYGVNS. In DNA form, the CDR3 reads TGTGCCAGCAGGGGGCCGGGACAGGGGGGCGAGCAGTACTTC. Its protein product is CASRGPGQGGEQYF.

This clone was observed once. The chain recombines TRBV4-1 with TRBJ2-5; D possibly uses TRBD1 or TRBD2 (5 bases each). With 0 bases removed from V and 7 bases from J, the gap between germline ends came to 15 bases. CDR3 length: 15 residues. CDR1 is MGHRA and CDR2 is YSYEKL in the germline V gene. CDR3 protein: CASSQDPASGRTQYF. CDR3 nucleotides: TGCGCCAGCAGCCAAGATCCGGCTTCAGGGAGGACCCAGTACTTC.

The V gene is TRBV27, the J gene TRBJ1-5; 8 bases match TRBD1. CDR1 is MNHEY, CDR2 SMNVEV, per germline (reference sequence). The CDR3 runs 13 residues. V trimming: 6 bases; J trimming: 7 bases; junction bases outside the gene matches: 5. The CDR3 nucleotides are TGTGCCAGCAGCGGGACAGGCGGGCAGCCCCAGCATTTT. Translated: CASSGTGGQPQHF.